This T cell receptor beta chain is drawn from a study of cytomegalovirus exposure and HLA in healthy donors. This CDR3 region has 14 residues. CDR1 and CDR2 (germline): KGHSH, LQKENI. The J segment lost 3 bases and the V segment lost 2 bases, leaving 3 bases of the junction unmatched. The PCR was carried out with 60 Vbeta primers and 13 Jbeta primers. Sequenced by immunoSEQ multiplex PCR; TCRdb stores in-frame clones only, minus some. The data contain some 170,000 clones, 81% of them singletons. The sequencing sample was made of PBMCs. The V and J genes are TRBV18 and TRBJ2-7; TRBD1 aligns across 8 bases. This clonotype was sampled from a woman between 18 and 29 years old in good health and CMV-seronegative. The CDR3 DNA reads TGTGCCAGCTCACCATCCGGGACAGGCTACGAGCAGTACTTC. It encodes CASSPSGTGYEQYF. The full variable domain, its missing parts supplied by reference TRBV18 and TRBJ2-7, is NAGVMQNPRHLVRRRGQEARLRCSPMKGHSHVYWYRQLPEEGLKFMVYLQKENIIDESGMPKERFSAEFPKEGPSILRIQQVVRGDSAAYFCASSPSGTGYEQYFGPGTRLTVT.